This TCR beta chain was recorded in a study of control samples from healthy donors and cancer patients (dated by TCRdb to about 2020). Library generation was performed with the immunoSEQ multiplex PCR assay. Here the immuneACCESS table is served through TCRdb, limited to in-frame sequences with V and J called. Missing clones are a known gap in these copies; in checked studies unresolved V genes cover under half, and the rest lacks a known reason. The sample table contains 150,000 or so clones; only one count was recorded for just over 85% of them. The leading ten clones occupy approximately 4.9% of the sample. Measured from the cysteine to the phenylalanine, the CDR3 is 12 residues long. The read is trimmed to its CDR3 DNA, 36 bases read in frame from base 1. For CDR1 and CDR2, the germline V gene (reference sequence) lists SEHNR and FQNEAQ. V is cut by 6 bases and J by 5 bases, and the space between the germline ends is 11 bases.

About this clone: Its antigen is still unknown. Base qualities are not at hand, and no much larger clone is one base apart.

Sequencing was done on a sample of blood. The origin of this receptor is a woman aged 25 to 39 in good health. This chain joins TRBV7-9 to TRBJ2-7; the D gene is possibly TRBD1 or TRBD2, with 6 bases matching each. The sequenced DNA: TGTGCCAGCAGTCAGAGGGGGGACGAGCAGTACTTC. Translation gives CASSQRGDEQYF.